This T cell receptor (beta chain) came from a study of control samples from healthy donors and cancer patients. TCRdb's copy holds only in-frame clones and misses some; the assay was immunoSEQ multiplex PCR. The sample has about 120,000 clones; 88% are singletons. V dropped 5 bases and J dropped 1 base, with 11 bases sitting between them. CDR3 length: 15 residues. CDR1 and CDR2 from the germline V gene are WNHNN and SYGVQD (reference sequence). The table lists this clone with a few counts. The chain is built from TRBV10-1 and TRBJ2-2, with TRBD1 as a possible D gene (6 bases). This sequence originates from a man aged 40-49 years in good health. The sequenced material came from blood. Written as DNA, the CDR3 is TGCGCCAGCAGTACAGGGAATTTGAACACCGGGGAGCTGTTTTTT. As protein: CASSTGNLNTGELFF.